This T cell receptor beta chain comes out of a study of blood T cells in healthy people across ages (dated by TCRdb to the mid-2010s). A note on the overall study: In model experiments, template switching captured roughly one uniquely barcoded TCR beta cDNA molecule for every two T cells. Age-related changes in TCR beta repertoire diversity were measured in the study by deep sequencing normalized with unique cDNA molecular identifiers. For two donors (one aged 18 to 30 and one aged 80 or older), the study analyzed two additional independent replicas of 1 million unique cDNA reads from the same blood draw. The donors were divided into four age groups: young (average roughly 17 years), middle-aged (roughly 42), aged (approximately 62) and long-lived (about 80).

Study-wide findings and limitations: Donor CMV infection status was unknown, potentially confounding age-related changes in expanded clonotypes. As age increased, observed TCR beta diversity per million T cells dropped in a roughly linear way, and a significant reduction was already evident by age 40. A strong correlation was found between observed TCR beta diversity and the percentage of naive T cells measured by flow cytometry. Because profiling used bulk unsorted PBMCs, naive and antigen-experienced compartments could not be compared conclusively. Compared with the aged group, more naive CD4+ T cells, fewer expanded clones and increased TCR diversity were shown by the long-lived group, suggesting age selection. Total diversity estimates from one million sequenced T cells were considered lower bounds and underestimates.

A word on this clonotype: Its recognized antigen is unknown. The sample holds no much larger clone one base away, and base qualities are not on file.

The protocol used for the library was 5' RACE. TCRdb records Illumina HiSeq 2500 as the sequencer. The second PCR ran for roughly 7 to 12 cycles and used a J-beta primer mix along with a sample-barcoded 5' primer. Each TCR beta cDNA molecule received a unique molecular identifier from a template-switch 5' adaptor carrying 12 random nucleotides. Each sample yielded at least 3 million CDR3-containing paired-end reads. First-strand cDNA was synthesized from all RNA with the Mint cDNA synthesis kit, primed by a TRBC-specific oligonucleotide. Following uracil-DNA glycosylase treatment, a first 18-cycle PCR with universal primers M1SS and BC2_uni_R was performed on all cDNA. The original pipeline was this. Normalization of each sample was performed by random selection of 1 million high-quality reads, each carrying a distinct molecular identifier. Instead of being binned into consensus sequences, reads that shared molecular identifiers were thrown out. MiTCR, set to a Q25 quality threshold and the strictest error-elimination algorithm, was used for CDR3 identification, clonotype clustering and error correction. A nonparametric unseen species model with Euler transformation was used to estimate lower-bound total TCR beta diversity. Clones were called with MiXCR by TCRdb after fastp trimmed the public reads at Q25, and only in-frame beta chains were retained. Rows merge per CDR3 protein into single entries with the most common DNA and genes. The V and J calls and clone size are TCRdb's, not the authors'. The sample table lists roughly 800,000 distinct CDR3 sequences, 25% of them with a count of one. The ten largest clones capture under 4% of the sample.

V is pruned by 5 bases and J by 4 bases, leaving 7 bases of the junction without a gene match. The CDR3, cysteine through phenylalanine, is 14 amino acids long. The sequence is cut down to CDR3 DNA, 42 bases in frame from base 1. The germline V gene yields SGHTA for CDR1 and FQGTGA for CDR2. Donors were 35 to 40 systemically healthy Caucasian individuals from Russia aged roughly 6 to 100 years. Ten milliliters of peripheral blood were drawn from each donor into EDTA-treated Vacutainer tubes. Ficoll-Paque density-gradient centrifugation was used to isolate PBMCs, with at least 6.5 million per sample. Trizol reagent was used to extract total RNA from the PBMCs, yielding at least 6 micrograms per sample. The percentages of naive CD45RAhigh/CD27high T cells were determined by flow cytometry on a PBMC aliquot from every donor. The data were also submitted as part of a second study, on T cells of mothers and their children. The second paper further reports: Donors were nine systemically healthy Caucasian individuals: three mothers and their six children. cDNA synthesis consumed the entire amount of extracted RNA, loaded at approximately 1.6 ug RNA in each 15 ul reaction. In the second PCR, the M1S primer introduced both the sample barcodes and 2-4 random nucleotides. Over 8 million TCR beta CDR3 reads came from each mother, compared with millions of reads from each child. Thymic selection similarly shapes TCR recombination output in related and unrelated pairs, with minor effect from inherited differences. Normalized repertoire overlap was always found to be slightly, but never significantly, higher in related mother-child pairs than in unrelated mother-child pairs. No persistent microchimeric T cell clones were detected, at a sensitivity of around 97 clones per million clonotypes. In the study, deep NGS was used to compare the TCR beta repertoires of mothers and children, and features distinguishing related mother-child pairs from unrelated individuals were sought. The mean age was roughly 40 +/- 4 years for the mothers and approximately 11 +/- 4 years for the children. After adapters were ligated using NEBNext reagents, the libraries underwent 100+100 nt paired-end sequencing on an Illumina HiSeq 2000. To prevent cross-contamination, the mother and child libraries were prepared one month apart and sequenced in separate runs. For each donor, between roughly 450,000 and 2,300,000 distinct TCR beta clonotypes were identified. Naive TCR beta clonotypes were estimated from low-frequency clonotypes matched to each donor's FACS-determined naive share, without sorting.

The rearranged segments are TRBV7-3 and TRBJ2-5; the central 7 bases match TRBD2. This clonotype was obtained from a boy between 10 and 17 years old in good health. Sequenced sample: blood. The CDR3 here reads CASSESGVGETQYF. The nucleotide sequence reads as follows: TGTGCCAGCAGCGAGAGCGGGGTAGGAGAGACCCAGTACTTC.